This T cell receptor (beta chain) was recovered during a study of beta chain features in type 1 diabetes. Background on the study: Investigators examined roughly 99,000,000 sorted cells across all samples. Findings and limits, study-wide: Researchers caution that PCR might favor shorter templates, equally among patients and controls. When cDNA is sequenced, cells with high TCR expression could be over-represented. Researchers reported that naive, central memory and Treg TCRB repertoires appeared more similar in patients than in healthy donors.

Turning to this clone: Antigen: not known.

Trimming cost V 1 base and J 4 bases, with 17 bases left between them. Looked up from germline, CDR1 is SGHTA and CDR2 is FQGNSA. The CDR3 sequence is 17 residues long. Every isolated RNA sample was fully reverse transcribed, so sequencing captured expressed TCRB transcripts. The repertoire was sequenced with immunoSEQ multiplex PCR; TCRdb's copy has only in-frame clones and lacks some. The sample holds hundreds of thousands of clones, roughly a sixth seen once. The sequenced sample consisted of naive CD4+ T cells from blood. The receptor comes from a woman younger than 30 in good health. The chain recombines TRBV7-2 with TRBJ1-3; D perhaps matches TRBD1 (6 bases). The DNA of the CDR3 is TGTGCCAGCAGCTTAGACGCGTCGGGGGCGCAAGGAAACACCATATATTTT. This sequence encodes CASSLDASGAQGNTIYF.